These T cell receptor beta chains were read from a single sample in a study of T cells in Graves' hyperthyroidism and ophthalmopathy. TCRdb re-called the multiplex PCR reads with MiXCR, one entry per CDR3 protein. The sample lists 500,000 to 650,000 distinct CDR3 sequences, just under 20% occurring once. Sample: blood. The source is a man in his forties or fifties with Graves' ophthalmopathy. Both conserved end residues are part of each CDR3. The D gene is left open where the match is weak. Clone size is not always given. Where it is, it says once, few, many or a class for expanded clones.

clone_size j_call d_call v_call cdr3_length cdr3_nt cdr3_aa
few TRBJ2-7 NA TRBV20-1 13 TGCAGTGCTAGTGTTCGGGGTCCCCACGAGCAGTACTTC CSASVRGPHEQYF
NA TRBJ2-7 TRBD2 TRBV6-1 18 TGTGCCAGCCCAGGGGGGACTAGCGGGAGAGCTGGAAACTACGAGCAGTACTTC CASPGGTSGRAGNYEQYF
few TRBJ2-1 NA TRBV15 17 TGTGCCACCAGCAGAGCTGCGGACTACCGACCCTACAATGAGCAGTTCTTC CATSRAADYRPYNEQFF
few TRBJ2-1 TRBD2 TRBV10-3 13 TGTGCCAGCCGGGACCCAGGGAGGGATGAGCAGTTCTTC CASRDPGRDEQFF
many TRBJ1-4 NA TRBV2 16 TGTGCCAGCAGGGCGGAGGACGTTCCAACTAATGAAAAACTGTTTTTT CASRAEDVPTNEKLFF
once TRBJ2-5 TRBD1 TRBV7-6 15 TGTGCCAGCAGCTTAAACAGGGGTGACCAAGAGACCCAGTACTTC CASSLNRGDQETQYF
many TRBJ1-1 NA TRBV3-1 14 TGTGCCAGCAGCCAAGACAGGGCCAACACTGAAGCTTTCTTT CASSQDRANTEAFF
few TRBJ1-1 NA TRBV5-1 16 TGCGCCAGCAGCTTGGCCTCGGGACTGAGGAACACTGAAGCTTTCTTT CASSLASGLRNTEAFF
NA TRBJ2-4 NA TRBV9 12 TGTGCCAGCAGCGGCAGAGAAAACATTCAGTACTTC CASSGRENIQYF
many TRBJ2-3 TRBD1 TRBV14 17 TGTGCCAGCAGCCGTGGGACAGGGCGGCGGCATACAGATACGCAGTATTTT CASSRGTGRRHTDTQYF
few TRBJ2-2 NA TRBV10-1 14 TGCGCCAGCAGCCACCCCGATAACACCGGGGAGCTGTTTTTT CASSHPDNTGELFF